The clone carrying this T cell receptor beta chain was observed a few times. Its matching antigen is unknown. The V segment lost 5 bases and the J segment 7 bases; nucleotides outside the gene matches: 9. Per germline, CDR1 SEHNR and CDR2 FQNEAQ (reference sequence). CDR3 size: 16 residues. These data belong to a study of CD8+ T cells in alopecia areata. Study-wide points: In scalp samples, resident alphabeta T cells of normal skin are also sequenced. Clarity of TCR sharing across patients fell short of that in mice, possibly HLA-related. Normal scalp showed lower clonality than lesional scalp, especially alopecia totalis/universalis.

Sequencing used cDNA as its template, made by extracting RNA and reverse transcribing it. TCRdb's copy holds only in-frame clones and misses some; the assay was immunoSEQ multiplex PCR. The sample yields around 210,000 clones, about 56% seen once. The chain links TRBV7-9 to TRBJ2-4; 12 positions agree with TRBD2. The source of this sequence is a human donor in good health. The source material was CD8+ T cells sorted from blood. The DNA of the CDR3 is TGTGCCAGCAGCGCTAGCGGGGGGGCCGTCCGGAACATTCAGTACTTC. Translating it yields CASSASGGAVRNIQYF.